The sequence of this T cell receptor (beta chain) was determined in a study of blood T cell repertoires in COVID-19. Across the study: Donors in the United States, Italy and Spain gave samples during acute or convalescent COVID-19. Sample material is recorded as cDNA or gDNA derived from T cells, B-cell-depleted T cells, or PBMCs.

Sequenced by immunoSEQ multiplex PCR; TCRdb stores in-frame clones only, minus some. The sample holds approximately 170,000 clones, 70% to 90% seen once. Germline-derived CDR1 and CDR2 are SGHRS and YFSETQ. Trimming shortened V by 0 bases and J by 0 bases, and 6 bases separated the two germline ends. The CDR3 loop spans 14 amino acids. Enrollment of patients from Seattle took place during active infection, with longitudinal follow-up. The specimen was peripheral blood. This sequence joins TRBV5-1 and TRBJ1-2; the D is unclear. This receptor was taken from an elderly man with COVID-19, enrolled during active disease. The CDR3: CASSLDIPNYGYTF. CDR3 sequence (DNA): TGCGCCAGCAGCTTGGACATACCTAACTATGGCTACACCTTC.